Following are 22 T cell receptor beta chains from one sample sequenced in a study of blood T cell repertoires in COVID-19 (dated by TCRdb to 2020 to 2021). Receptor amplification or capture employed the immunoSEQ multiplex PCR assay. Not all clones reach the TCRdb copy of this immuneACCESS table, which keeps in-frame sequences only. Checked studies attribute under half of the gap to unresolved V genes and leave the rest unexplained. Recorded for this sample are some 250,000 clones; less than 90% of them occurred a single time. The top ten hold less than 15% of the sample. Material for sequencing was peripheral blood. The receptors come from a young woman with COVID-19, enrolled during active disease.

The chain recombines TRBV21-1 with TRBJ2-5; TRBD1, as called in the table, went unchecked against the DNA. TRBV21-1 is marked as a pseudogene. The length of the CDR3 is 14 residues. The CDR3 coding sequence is TGTGCCAGCAGCAATAGGGGTTCCCAAGAGACCCAGTACTTC. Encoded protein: CASSNRGSQETQYF.

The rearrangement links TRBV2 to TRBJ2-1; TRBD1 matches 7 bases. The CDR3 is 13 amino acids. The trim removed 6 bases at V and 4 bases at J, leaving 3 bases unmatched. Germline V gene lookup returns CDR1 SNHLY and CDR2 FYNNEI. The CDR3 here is CASSQGQYNEQFF. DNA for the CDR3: TGTGCCAGCAGCCAGGGACAGTACAATGAGCAGTTCTTC.

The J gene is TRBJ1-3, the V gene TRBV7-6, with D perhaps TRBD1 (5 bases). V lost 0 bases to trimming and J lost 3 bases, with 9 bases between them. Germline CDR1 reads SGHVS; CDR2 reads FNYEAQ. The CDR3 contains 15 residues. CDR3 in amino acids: CASSLAGGDGNTIYF. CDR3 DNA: TGTGCCAGCAGCTTAGCCGGGGGTGATGGAAACACCATATATTTT.

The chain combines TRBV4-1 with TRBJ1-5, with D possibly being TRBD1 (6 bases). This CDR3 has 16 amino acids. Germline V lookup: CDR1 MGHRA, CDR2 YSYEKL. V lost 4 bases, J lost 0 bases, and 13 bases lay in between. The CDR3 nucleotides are TGCGCCAGCAGCCTAAAACAGGGAAATAGCAATCAGCCCCAGCATTTT. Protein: CASSLKQGNSNQPQHF.

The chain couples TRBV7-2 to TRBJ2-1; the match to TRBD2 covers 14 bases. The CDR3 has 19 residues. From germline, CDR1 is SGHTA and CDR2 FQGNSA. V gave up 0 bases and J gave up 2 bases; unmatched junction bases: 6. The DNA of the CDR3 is TGTGCCAGCAGCTTAGCGGGGACTAGCGGGGGCGGGACCTACAATGAGCAGTTCTTC. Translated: CASSLAGTSGGGTYNEQFF.

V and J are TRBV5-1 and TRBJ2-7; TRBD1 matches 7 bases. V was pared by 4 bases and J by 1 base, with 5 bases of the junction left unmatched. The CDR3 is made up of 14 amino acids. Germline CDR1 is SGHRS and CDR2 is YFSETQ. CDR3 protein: CASSPGTDSYEQYF. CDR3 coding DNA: TGCGCCAGCAGCCCGGGGACAGATTCCTACGAGCAGTACTTC.

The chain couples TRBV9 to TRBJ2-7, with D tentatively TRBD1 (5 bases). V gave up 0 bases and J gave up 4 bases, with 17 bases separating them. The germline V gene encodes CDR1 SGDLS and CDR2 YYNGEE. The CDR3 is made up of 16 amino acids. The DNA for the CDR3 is TGTGCCAGCAGCGTAGGGTCGTCAGGGATTAGATACGAGCAGTACTTC. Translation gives CASSVGSSGIRYEQYF. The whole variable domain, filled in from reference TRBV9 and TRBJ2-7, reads DSGVTQTPKHLITATGQRVTLRCSPRSGDLSVYWYQQSLDQGLQFLIQYYNGEERAKGNILERFSAQQFPDLHSELNLSSLELGDSALYFCASSVGSSGIRYEQYFGPGTRLTVT.

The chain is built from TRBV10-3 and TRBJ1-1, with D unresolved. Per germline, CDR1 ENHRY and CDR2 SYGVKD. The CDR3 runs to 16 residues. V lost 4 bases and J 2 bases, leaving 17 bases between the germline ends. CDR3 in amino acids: CAISGQSGRRNTEAFF. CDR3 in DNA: TGTGCCATCAGTGGGCAGTCTGGAAGGAGAAACACTGAAGCTTTCTTT.

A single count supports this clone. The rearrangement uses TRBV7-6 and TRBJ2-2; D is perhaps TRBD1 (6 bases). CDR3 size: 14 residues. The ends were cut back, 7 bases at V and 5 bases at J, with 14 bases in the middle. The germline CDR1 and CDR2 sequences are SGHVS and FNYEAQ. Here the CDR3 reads CASIKGDGTGELFF. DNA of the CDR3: TGTGCCAGCATCAAGGGGGATGGTACCGGGGAGCTGTTTTTT.

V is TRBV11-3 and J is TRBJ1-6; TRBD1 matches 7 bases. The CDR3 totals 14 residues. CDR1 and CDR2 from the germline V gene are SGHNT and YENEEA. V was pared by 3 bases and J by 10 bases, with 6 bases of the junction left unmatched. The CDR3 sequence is CASSFMTGKSPLHF. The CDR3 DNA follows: TGTGCCAGCAGCTTTATGACAGGGAAGTCACCCCTCCACTTT. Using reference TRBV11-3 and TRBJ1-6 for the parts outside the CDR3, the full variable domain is EAGVVQSPRYKIIEKKQPVAFWCNPISGHNTLYWYLQNLGQGPELLIRYENEEAVDDSQLPKDRFSAERLKGVDSTLKIQPAELGDSAVYLCASSFMTGKSPLHFGNGTRLTVT.

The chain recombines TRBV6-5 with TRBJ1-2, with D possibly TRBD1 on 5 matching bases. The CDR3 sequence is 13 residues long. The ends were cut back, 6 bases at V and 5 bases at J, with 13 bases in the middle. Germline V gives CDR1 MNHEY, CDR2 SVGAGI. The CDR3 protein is CASRSPRAYGYTF. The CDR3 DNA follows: TGTGCCAGCAGGTCCCCCAGGGCGTATGGCTACACCTTC.

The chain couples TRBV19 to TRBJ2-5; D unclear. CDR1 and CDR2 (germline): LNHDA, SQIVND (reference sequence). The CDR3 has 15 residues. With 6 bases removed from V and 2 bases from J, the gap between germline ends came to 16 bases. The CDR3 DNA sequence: TGTGCCAGTAGGCCCAGCCGGAGAGGTCAAGAGACCCAGTACTTC. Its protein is CASRPSRRGQETQYF.

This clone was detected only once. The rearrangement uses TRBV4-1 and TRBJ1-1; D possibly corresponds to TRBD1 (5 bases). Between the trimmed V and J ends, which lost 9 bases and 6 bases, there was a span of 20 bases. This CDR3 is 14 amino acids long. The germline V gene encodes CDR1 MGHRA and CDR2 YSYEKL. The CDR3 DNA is TGCGCCAGAGGTCCAACAGGTGAGCCCCCTGAAGCTTTCTTT. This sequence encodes CARGPTGEPPEAFF.

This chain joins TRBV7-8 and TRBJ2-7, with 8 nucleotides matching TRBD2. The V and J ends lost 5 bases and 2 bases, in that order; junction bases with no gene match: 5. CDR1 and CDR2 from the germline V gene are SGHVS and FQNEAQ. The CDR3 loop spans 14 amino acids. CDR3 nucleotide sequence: TGTGCCAGCAGCCACGGGGGGGAGACCTACGAGCAGTACTTC. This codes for CASSHGGETYEQYF. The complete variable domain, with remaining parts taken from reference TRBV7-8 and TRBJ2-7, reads GAGVSQSPRYKVAKRGQDVALRCDPISGHVSLFWYQQALGQGPEFLTYFQNEAQLDKSGLPSDRFFAERPEGSVSTLKIQRTQQEDSAVYLCASSHGGETYEQYFGPGTRLTVT.

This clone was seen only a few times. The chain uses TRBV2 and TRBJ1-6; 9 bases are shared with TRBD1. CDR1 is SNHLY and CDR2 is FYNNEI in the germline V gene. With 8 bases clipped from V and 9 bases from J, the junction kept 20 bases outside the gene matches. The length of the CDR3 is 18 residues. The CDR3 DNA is TGTGCCAGCGTGGGACAGGGAGGGTTCTTGATCCAGGGTTCACCCCTCCACTTT. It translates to CASVGQGGFLIQGSPLHF. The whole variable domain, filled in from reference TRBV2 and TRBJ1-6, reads EPEVTQTPSHQVTQMGQEVILRCVPISNHLYFYWYRQILGQKVEFLVSFYNNEISEKSEIFDDQFSVERPDGSNFTLKIRSTKLEDSAMYFCASVGQGGFLIQGSPLHFGNGTRLTVT.

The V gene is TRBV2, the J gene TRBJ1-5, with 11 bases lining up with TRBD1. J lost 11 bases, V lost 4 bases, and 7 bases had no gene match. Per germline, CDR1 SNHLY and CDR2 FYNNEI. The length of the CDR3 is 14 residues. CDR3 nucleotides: TGTGCCAGCAGTGGGGACAGGGGGAAGGGCGCCCAGCATTTT. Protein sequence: CASSGDRGKGAQHF.

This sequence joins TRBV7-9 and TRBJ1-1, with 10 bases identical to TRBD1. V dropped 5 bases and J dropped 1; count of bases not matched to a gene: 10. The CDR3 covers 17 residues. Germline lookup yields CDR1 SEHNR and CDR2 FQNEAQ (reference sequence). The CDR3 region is CASSPPPGQGSNTEAFF. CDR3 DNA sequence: TGTGCCAGCAGCCCGCCTCCGGGACAGGGGTCGAACACTGAAGCTTTCTTT.

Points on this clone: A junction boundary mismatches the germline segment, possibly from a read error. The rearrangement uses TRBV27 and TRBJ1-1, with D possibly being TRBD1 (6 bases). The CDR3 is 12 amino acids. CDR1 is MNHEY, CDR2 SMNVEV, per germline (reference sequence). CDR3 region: CASSFSGHPTYF. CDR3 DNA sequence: TGTGCCAGCAGTTTCTCGGGACACCCGACTTATTTT.

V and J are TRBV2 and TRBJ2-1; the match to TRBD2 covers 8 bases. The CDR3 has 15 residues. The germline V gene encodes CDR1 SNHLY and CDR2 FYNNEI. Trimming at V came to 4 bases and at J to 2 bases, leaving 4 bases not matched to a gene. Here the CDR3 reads CASSVGRGAYNEQFF. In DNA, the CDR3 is TGTGCCAGCAGTGTCGGGAGGGGGGCCTACAATGAGCAGTTCTTC.

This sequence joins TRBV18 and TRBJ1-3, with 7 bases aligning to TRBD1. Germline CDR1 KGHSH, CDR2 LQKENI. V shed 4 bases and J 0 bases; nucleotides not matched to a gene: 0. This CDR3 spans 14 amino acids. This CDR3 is CASSRDSSGNTIYF. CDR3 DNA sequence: TGTGCCAGCTCACGGGACAGCTCTGGAAACACCATATATTTT.

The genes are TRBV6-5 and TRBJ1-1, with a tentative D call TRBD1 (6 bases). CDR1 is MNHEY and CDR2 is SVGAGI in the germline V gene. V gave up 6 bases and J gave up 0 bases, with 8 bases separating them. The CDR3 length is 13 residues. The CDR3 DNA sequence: TGTGCCAGCAGACCAGGGGTGAACACTGAAGCTTTCTTT. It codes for CASRPGVNTEAFF.

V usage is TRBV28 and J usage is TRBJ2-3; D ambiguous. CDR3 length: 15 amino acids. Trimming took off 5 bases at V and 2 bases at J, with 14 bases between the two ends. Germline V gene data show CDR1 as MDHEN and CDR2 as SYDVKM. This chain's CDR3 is CASSTHTNPTDTQYF. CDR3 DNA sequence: TGTGCCAGCAGTACCCACACTAATCCCACAGATACGCAGTATTTT. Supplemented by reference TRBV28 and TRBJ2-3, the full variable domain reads DVKVTQSSRYLVKRTGEKVFLECVQDMDHENMFWYRQDPGLGLRLIYFSYDVKMKEKGDIPEGYSVSREKKERFSLILESASTNQTSMYLCASSTHTNPTDTQYFGPGTRLTVL.